The present TCR beta chain was sequenced within a study of T cell responses to AZD1222 COVID-19 vaccine. Study-level points and caveats: Samples come after the peak T cell response, not at day 14. CD4 TCRs associated with vaccination spanned spike, dominating at 160-218 and 743-854. Most donors were white British and more were female, and clonal diversity was possibly underestimated.

Assay used: immunoSEQ multiplex PCR; TCRdb lists only in-frame clones, some missing. The sample carries 65,000 to 70,000 clones, roughly 90% recorded once. As regards this clone: The antigen remains unidentified.

V was trimmed by 0 bases and J by 9 bases, leaving 9 bases between them. Germline-derived CDR1 and CDR2 are MNHNY and SVGAGI (reference sequence). This CDR3 is built from 13 residues. The TCR sequence derives from an adult in good health. This chain uses TRBV6-6 with TRBJ2-1, with D maybe TRBD1 (6 bases). This specimen consisted of peripheral blood, obtained on day 0 of AZD1222 vaccination. CDR3 DNA: TGTGCCAGCAGTTACTCCCAGGGGAGTGAGCAGTTCTTC. Encoded protein: CASSYSQGSEQFF.